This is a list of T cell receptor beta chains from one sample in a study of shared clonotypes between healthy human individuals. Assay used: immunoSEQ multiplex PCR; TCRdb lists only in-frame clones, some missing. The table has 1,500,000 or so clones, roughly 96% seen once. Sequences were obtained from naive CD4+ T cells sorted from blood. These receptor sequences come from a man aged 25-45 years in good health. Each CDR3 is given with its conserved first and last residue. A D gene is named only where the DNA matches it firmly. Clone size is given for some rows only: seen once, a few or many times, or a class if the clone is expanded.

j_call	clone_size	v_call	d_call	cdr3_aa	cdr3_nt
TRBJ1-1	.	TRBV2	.	CASSVTEAFF	TGTGCCAGTTCGGTAACTGAAGCTTTCTTT
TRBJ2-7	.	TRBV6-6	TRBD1	CASSGQGARYEQYF	TGTGCCAGCAGCGGACAGGGGGCGCGGTACGAGCAGTACTTC
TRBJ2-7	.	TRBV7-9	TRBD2	CASSSWVGGRYEQYF	TGTGCCAGCAGCTCCTGGGTTGGCGGGAGATACGAGCAGTACTTC
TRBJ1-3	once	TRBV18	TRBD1	CASSPSMTGAEGNTIYF	TGTGCCAGCTCACCATCAATGACAGGGGCGGAGGGAAACACCATATATTTT
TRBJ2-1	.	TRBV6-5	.	CASSYDWVYGNEQFF	TGTGCCAGCAGTTACGATTGGGTTTATGGGAATGAGCAGTTCTTC
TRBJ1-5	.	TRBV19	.	CASSTVGETNQPQHF	TGTGCCAGTAGTACGGTTGGGGAGACCAATCAGCCCCAGCATTTT
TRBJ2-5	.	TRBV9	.	CASSPLGGRETQYF	TGTGCCAGCAGCCCACTGGGGGGGCGGGAGACCCAGTACTTC
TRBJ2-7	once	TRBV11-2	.	CASSFNAEQYF	TGTGCCAGCAGCTTTAACGCCGAGCAGTACTTC
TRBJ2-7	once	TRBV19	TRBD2	CASSRLAGGSEQYF	TGTGCCAGTAGCAGACTAGCGGGAGGGTCCGAGCAGTACTTC
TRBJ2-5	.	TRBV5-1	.	CASSYDFREETQYF	TGCGCCAGCAGCTACGACTTCAGGGAAGAGACCCAGTACTTC
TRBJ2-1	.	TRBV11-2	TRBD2	CASSPRTSGDNEQFF	TGTGCCAGCAGCCCCAGGACTAGCGGGGACAATGAGCAGTTCTTC
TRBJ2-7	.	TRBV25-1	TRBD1	CASTPDRAEVGDEQYF	TGTGCCAGCACCCCGGACAGGGCCGAGGTCGGCGACGAGCAGTACTTC
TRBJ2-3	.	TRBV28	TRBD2	CASSLAGEAADTQYF	TGTGCCAGCAGTTTGGCGGGAGAGGCGGCAGATACGCAGTATTTT
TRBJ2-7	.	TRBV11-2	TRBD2	CASSLARLAGVLEQYF	TGTGCCAGCAGCTTAGCTCGCCTAGCGGGAGTCTTGGAGCAGTACTTC
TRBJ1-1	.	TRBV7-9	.	CASSPVMNTEAFF	TGTGCCAGCAGCCCCGTGATGAACACTGAAGCTTTCTTT
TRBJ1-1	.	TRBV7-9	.	CASSLVRQIQQKAFF	TGTGCCAGCAGCTTAGTCCGACAGATCCAGCAGAAAGCTTTCTTT
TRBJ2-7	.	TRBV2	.	CASSEFPSFYEQYF	TGTGCCAGCAGTGAATTTCCTAGTTTCTACGAGCAGTACTTC
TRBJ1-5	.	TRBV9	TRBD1	CASSVSGGGDQPQHF	TGTGCCAGCAGCGTATCAGGGGGAGGGGATCAGCCCCAGCATTTT
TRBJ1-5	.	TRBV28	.	CASSSTGPRYQPQHF	TGTGCCAGCAGTTCCACCGGGCCCCGATATCAGCCCCAGCATTTT
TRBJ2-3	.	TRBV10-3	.	CAIRDGATDTQYF	TGTGCCATACGGGACGGCGCCACAGATACGCAGTATTTT
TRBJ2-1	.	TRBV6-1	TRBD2	CASSVASGSYNEQFF	TGTGCCAGCAGTGTTGCTAGCGGGAGTTACAATGAGCAGTTCTTC
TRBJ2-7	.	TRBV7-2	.	CASSWTDLYEQYF	TGTGCCAGCAGCTGGACAGATCTCTACGAGCAGTACTTC